A single sample is the source of the 29 T cell receptor beta chains below, sequenced in a study of OX40 agonist ivuxolimab in advanced cancers. This table comes from immunoSEQ multiplex PCR, and its TCRdb copy is limited to in-frame clones, with some not included. Found here are about 55,000 clones, 80% to 85% of them singletons; the top ten hold less than 5%. Sample: CD4+ or CD8+ T cells sorted from blood, taken in a trial of the OX40 agonist ivuxolimab. Receptors were obtained from an adult with an advanced solid tumor such as melanoma, head and neck, liver or kidney cancer.

As concerns this clone: The junction and the germline gene differ at one end; a read error may be behind it. The gene calls are TRBV5-4 and TRBJ2-7; weak D call: TRBD1 (6 bases). The CDR3 contains 14 residues. Germline V CDR1 and CDR2: SGHNT, YYREEE (reference sequence). This chain's CDR3 is CASSLRSDRTPPNF. The CDR3 DNA reads TGTGCCAGCAGCTTAAGATCCGACAGGACCCCGCCGAACTTC.

The genes are TRBV6-5 and TRBJ2-7; 8 positions match TRBD2. V shed 6 bases, J shed 3 bases, and the junction held 10 bases outside the gene matches. Germline lookup yields CDR1 MNHEY and CDR2 SVGAGI. The CDR3 covers 15 residues. The CDR3 coding sequence is TGTGCCAGCAGGACCGGGACGGGAGGGCTCTACGAGCAGTACTTC. Amino acid sequence: CASRTGTGGLYEQYF.

A few counts support this clone. V and J are TRBV7-9 and TRBJ1-5, with 10 bases lining up with TRBD1. Trimming at V came to 1 base and at J to 6 bases, leaving 9 bases not matched to a gene. CDR1 is SEHNR, CDR2 FQNEAQ, per germline (reference sequence). CDR3 size: 17 residues. The CDR3 nucleotides are TGTGCCAGCAGCTTAGAGTATGGGACAGGGGTTAGTCAGCCCCAGCATTTT. Its translation: CASSLEYGTGVSQPQHF.

The chain has TRBV7-2 and TRBJ1-4, with D perhaps matching TRBD1 (5 bases). The V gene lost 2 bases and the J gene lost 7 bases, with 8 bases spanning the gap. Germline assignment: CDR1 SGHTA and CDR2 FQGNSA. CDR3 size: 13 residues. CDR3 amino acids: CASSLWGSEKLFF. The CDR3 DNA follows: TGTGCCAGCAGCTTATGGGGGTCTGAAAAACTGTTTTTT.

The J gene is TRBJ1-5, the V gene TRBV6-5; 11 bases match TRBD1. The junction had 3 bases not matched to a gene; V was cut back by 5 bases and J by 3 bases. Germline V gene sequence: CDR1 MNHEY, CDR2 SVGAGI. CDR3 size: 15 residues. CDR3 region: CASSGQGAANQPQHF. The CDR3 DNA is TGTGCCAGCAGTGGACAGGGGGCGGCCAATCAGCCCCAGCATTTT.

The rearrangement links TRBV30 to TRBJ1-2; 7 positions agree with TRBD1. The CDR3 consists of 11 residues. Germline lookup yields CDR1 GTSNPN and CDR2 SVGIG (reference sequence). J lost 8 bases, V lost 6 bases, and 6 bases had no gene match. CDR3 residues: CACLDRRGYTF. The CDR3 DNA reads as TGTGCCTGCTTGGACAGGAGGGGCTACACCTTC.

The V call is TRBV7-2, the J call TRBJ2-3; 7 bases are a match to TRBD2. This CDR3 comprises 14 residues. The junction had 5 bases not matched to a gene; V was cut back by 0 bases and J by 8 bases. Germline V gives CDR1 SGHTA, CDR2 FQGNSA. The CDR3 coding sequence is TGTGCCAGCAGCTTAGCGGGGAGGGACGGTACGCAGTATTTT. Residues: CASSLAGRDGTQYF.

This chain links TRBV10-3 with TRBJ1-5, with unresolved D. Trimming took 9 bases from V and 3 from J, leaving 12 bases between them. This CDR3 is 13 amino acids long. Germline V gene sequence: CDR1 ENHRY, CDR2 SYGVKD. The CDR3 loop reads CAIQEGLNQPQHF. CDR3 nucleotides: TGTGCCATTCAAGAGGGCCTCAATCAGCCCCAGCATTTT.

The rearrangement joins TRBV9 to TRBJ2-3; 10 bases agree with TRBD1. There are 15 residues in the CDR3. Germline loops: CDR1 SGDLS, CDR2 YYNGEE. The trim removed 2 bases at V and 4 bases at J, leaving 4 bases unmatched. The CDR3 sequence is CASSVRQGASDTQYF. DNA of the CDR3: TGTGCCAGCAGCGTGCGACAGGGGGCCTCAGATACGCAGTATTTT.

The chain joins TRBV6-5 to TRBJ1-5; 7 nucleotides match TRBD1. Germline lookup yields CDR1 MNHEY and CDR2 SVGAGI. The junction had 7 bases not matched to a gene; V was cut back by 7 bases and J by 7 bases. The CDR3 is made up of 13 amino acids. The CDR3 loop reads CASTQGVGQPQHF. DNA for the CDR3: TGTGCCAGCACGCAGGGGGTGGGGCAGCCCCAGCATTTT.

For this clone: A junction end diverges from the germline sequence, so it may reflect a read error. The V and J genes are TRBV7-8 and TRBJ1-2; D not resolved. CDR1 is SGHVS, CDR2 FQNEAQ, per germline. CDR3 length: 13 residues. The CDR3 bases are TGTGCCAGCAGCTTACGGAGGCAGGATGGGTACACCTTC. Translated, it gives CASSLRRQDGYTF.

This clone appeared a few times. The rearrangement joins TRBV9 to TRBJ2-3; 8 nucleotides line up with TRBD2. The germline CDR1 and CDR2 sequences are SGDLS and YYNGEE. Losses at the gene ends were 0 bases for V and 2 bases for J; bases not matched to a gene: 5. CDR3 length: 16 residues. The DNA of the CDR3 is TGTGCCAGCAGCGTAGGAGTTAGCGGGGACACAGATACGCAGTATTTT. This translates into CASSVGVSGDTDTQYF.

This rearrangement joins TRBV5-6 to TRBJ2-2, with 8 positions matching TRBD1. Per germline, CDR1 SGHDT and CDR2 YYEEEE. The CDR3 is made up of 15 amino acids. V trimming: 1 base; J trimming: 6 bases; junction bases outside the gene matches: 5. CDR3 amino acids: CASSLKDRVAGELFF. The CDR3 coding sequence is TGTGCCAGCAGCTTGAAGGACAGGGTCGCCGGGGAGCTGTTTTTT.

V is TRBV6-1 and J is TRBJ1-1; D is ambiguous. The CDR3 is made up of 13 amino acids. Trimming removed 6 bases at V and 5 bases at J, with 13 bases between. The germline V gene has CDR1 MNHNS and CDR2 SASEGT. The CDR3: CASSRRGGTEAFF. In nucleotides, the CDR3 is TGTGCCAGCAGCAGGCGGGGAGGGACTGAAGCTTTCTTT.

J is TRBJ1-6 and V is TRBV6-1; weak D call: TRBD1 (5 bases). There are 12 residues in the CDR3. V was trimmed by 6 bases and J by 8 bases, leaving 8 bases between them. CDR1 is MNHNS, CDR2 SASEGT, per germline. This chain's CDR3 is CASSRRDSPLHF. CDR3 DNA sequence: TGTGCCAGCAGCCGCAGGGATTCACCCCTCCACTTT.

This clone has at least ten counts. The V and J genes are TRBV29-1 and TRBJ1-1, with D unresolved. This CDR3 is 13 amino acids long. V lost 6 bases and J 6 bases, leaving 17 bases between the germline ends. Germline CDR1 reads SQVTM; CDR2 reads ANQGSEA. CDR3 nucleotides: TGCAGCGTGGCGTGGGAGCTGAGGGCTGAAGCTTTCTTT. Protein: CSVAWELRAEAFF.

The chain couples TRBV2 to TRBJ1-1; D call uncertain. V was cut by 6 bases and J by 3 bases, with 11 bases left in between. This CDR3 is built from 13 residues. Germline values: CDR1 SNHLY, CDR2 FYNNEI. The chain's CDR3 is CASRIREDTEAFF. The CDR3 DNA reads as TGTGCCAGCAGGATTAGGGAGGACACTGAAGCTTTCTTT.

The chain employs TRBV6-6 and TRBJ2-2, with D maybe TRBD2 (7 bases). The CDR3 length is 15 residues. Deletions cut 5 bases from V and 7 bases from J, with 17 bases between. Germline loops: CDR1 MNHNY, CDR2 SVGAGI (reference sequence). This CDR3 reads CASSPNHREGGELFF. CDR3 DNA sequence: TGTGCCAGCAGTCCTAACCACAGGGAGGGCGGGGAGCTGTTTTTT.

V gene TRBV15 combines with J gene TRBJ1-2; TRBD1 matches at 12 bases. Germline V lookup: CDR1 LNHNV, CDR2 YYDKDF (reference sequence). The CDR3 contains 19 residues. Germline trimming cut 0 bases from V and 6 bases from J; bases unmatched to any gene: 14. The CDR3 region has the DNA TGTGCCACCAGCAGAGATCACAATACCGGGACAGGGGGCGTCGATGGCTACACCTTC. Amino acid sequence: CATSRDHNTGTGGVDGYTF.

This sequence joins TRBV30 and TRBJ2-5; no clear D. CDR3 length: 13 residues. The ends were cut back, 2 bases at V and 5 bases at J, with 12 bases in the middle. The germline V gene encodes CDR1 GTSNPN and CDR2 SVGIG (reference sequence). The CDR3 DNA sequence: TGTGCCTGGAGTCCCCTCCTGGACGAGACCCAGTACTTC. As protein: CAWSPLLDETQYF.

The J gene is TRBJ1-2, the V gene TRBV2; perhaps TRBD1 as D (5 bases). V was cut by 4 bases and J by 1 base, with 7 bases left in between. The length of the CDR3 is 13 residues. CDR1 and CDR2 (germline): SNHLY, FYNNEI. The CDR3 reads CASSGDGNYGYTF. CDR3 sequence (DNA): TGTGCCAGCAGTGGGGACGGTAACTATGGCTACACCTTC. Drawing the rest from reference TRBV2 and TRBJ1-2, the complete variable domain is EPEVTQTPSHQVTQMGQEVILRCVPISNHLYFYWYRQILGQKVEFLVSFYNNEISEKSEIFDDQFSVERPDGSNFTLKIRSTKLEDSAMYFCASSGDGNYGYTFGSGTRLTVV.

Only a few counts were recorded for this clone. The chain recombines TRBV10-3 with TRBJ1-1; D gene uncertain. Germline V gene sequence: CDR1 ENHRY, CDR2 SYGVKD. The germline V and J ends were trimmed by 9 bases and 2 bases, with 13 bases remaining between them. This CDR3 contains 13 residues. The CDR3 DNA follows: TGTGCCATAGGGCAGGAGATAAACACTGAAGCTTTCTTT. This translates into CAIGQEINTEAFF.

This clone is a singleton in its sample. The chain employs TRBV2 and TRBJ1-1; TRBD1 agrees at 7 bases. The CDR3 length is 14 residues. CDR1 and CDR2 (germline): SNHLY, FYNNEI. V shed 6 bases, J shed 0 bases, and the junction held 4 bases outside the gene matches. The CDR3 loop is CASRGQSLNTEAFF. CDR3 coding DNA: TGTGCCAGCAGGGGACAGAGTTTGAACACTGAAGCTTTCTTT.

The chain carries TRBV19 and TRBJ2-2; D gene uncertain. This CDR3 has 13 amino acids. Trimming cost V 6 bases and J 1 base, with 6 bases left between them. Germline V CDR1 and CDR2: LNHDA, SQIVND (reference sequence). CDR3 protein: CASSRWNTGELFF. The CDR3 DNA reads TGTGCCAGTAGCAGGTGGAACACCGGGGAGCTGTTTTTT.

V and J are TRBV28 and TRBJ2-1, with D maybe TRBD2 (7 bases). CDR3 size: 12 residues. The germline CDR1 and CDR2 sequences are MDHEN and SYDVKM. V dropped 2 bases and J dropped 9 bases, with 8 bases sitting between them. The CDR3 spells CASSLRGGEQFF. The CDR3 nucleotides are TGTGCCAGCAGTTTAAGGGGGGGTGAGCAGTTCTTC.

V gene TRBV5-1 combines with J gene TRBJ2-5; D is perhaps TRBD1 (6 bases). The V and J ends lost 0 bases and 5 bases respectively, with 14 bases between them. This CDR3 is 15 amino acids long. Germline V gene lookup returns CDR1 SGHRS and CDR2 YFSETQ. The CDR3 here is CASSLDTPGVETQYF. As DNA, the CDR3 is TGCGCCAGCAGCTTGGATACTCCAGGGGTGGAGACCCAGTACTTC.

This clone came up once. The chain has TRBV7-2 and TRBJ1-2; D is unclear. V was cut by 2 bases and J by 6 bases, with 10 bases left in between. Germline V gene lookup returns CDR1 SGHTA and CDR2 FQGNSA. CDR3 size: 13 residues. CDR3 amino acids: CASSLRATNGYTF. As DNA, the CDR3 is TGTGCCAGCAGCTTAAGGGCCACGAATGGCTACACCTTC.

By share, this clone ranks as medium-sized. V gene TRBV6-6 combines with J gene TRBJ2-7; the match to TRBD1 covers 10 bases. V lost 7 bases, J lost 3 bases, and 6 bases stayed unmatched. Germline V gene data show CDR1 as MNHNY and CDR2 as SVGAGI (reference sequence). The CDR3 spans 14 residues. The CDR3 nucleotides are TGTGCCAGCACCGGCCGGGACAGGGGCTACGAGCAGTACTTC. Residues: CASTGRDRGYEQYF.

The gene calls are TRBV6-5 and TRBJ2-7; a possible D gene is TRBD2 (6 bases). The CDR3 covers 15 residues. Deletions cut 0 bases from V and 0 bases from J, with 9 bases between. Germline V gene sequence: CDR1 MNHEY, CDR2 SVGAGI. CDR3 sequence: CASSYSVGGSYEQYF. Here the CDR3 DNA reads TGTGCCAGCAGTTACTCGGTGGGGGGCTCCTACGAGCAGTACTTC.